These 28 T cell receptor beta chains originate from one sample sequenced in a study of blood T cell repertoires in COVID-19. Clones were sequenced by immunoSEQ multiplex PCR, and TCRdb holds only the in-frame ones, with some missing. The sample consists of tens of thousands of clones, about 77% of them appearing once. The specimen was peripheral blood. The origin of the receptors is a human donor in a cohort sampled during active COVID-19.

The chain recombines TRBV7-2 with TRBJ2-1; D ambiguous. From germline, CDR1 is SGHTA and CDR2 FQGNSA. V was pared by 4 bases and J by 6 bases, with 7 bases between. The CDR3 runs to 12 residues. The CDR3 nucleotides are TGTGCCAGCAGCTCTCCTTTCAATGAGCAGTTCTTC. Translating it yields CASSSPFNEQFF.

This clone has more than one count but fewer than ten. V is TRBV14 and J is TRBJ2-3, with D possibly being TRBD2 (5 bases). CDR1 and CDR2 (germline): SGHDN, FVKESK. Between the trimmed V and J ends, which lost 5 bases and 4 bases, there was a span of 16 bases. The CDR3 totals 15 residues. CDR3 amino acids: CASSSSSNGADTQYF. For the CDR3, the DNA is TGTGCCAGCAGCTCATCTTCGAACGGGGCAGATACGCAGTATTTT.

This chain connects TRBV5-8 to TRBJ1-2; D not certain. Trimming shortened V by 0 bases and J by 0 bases, and 6 bases separated the two germline ends. This CDR3 region has 14 residues. Germline V gene lookup returns CDR1 SGHTS and CDR2 YDEGEE. CDR3 bases: TGTGCCAGCAGCTTGGACTTCTCTAACTATGGCTACACCTTC. Protein product: CASSLDFSNYGYTF.

The chain couples TRBV5-6 to TRBJ2-7, with D uncertain. With 0 bases removed from V and 4 bases from J, the gap between germline ends came to 5 bases. Germline values: CDR1 SGHDT, CDR2 YYEEEE. The length of the CDR3 is 12 residues. In nucleotides, the CDR3 is TGTGCCAGCAGCTTGGGGCGGTACGAGCAGTACTTC. Translation gives CASSLGRYEQYF.

The rearrangement uses TRBV18 and TRBJ1-1; D is ambiguous. The germline V and J ends were trimmed by 2 bases and 5 bases, with 12 bases remaining between them. The CDR3 covers 14 residues. CDR1 KGHSH and CDR2 LQKENI come from the germline V gene. CDR3 region: CASSPTEFGTEAFF. The CDR3 region has the DNA TGTGCCAGCTCACCAACGGAGTTTGGGACTGAAGCTTTCTTT.

The table lists this clone with a few counts. The genes are TRBV19 and TRBJ2-2; the match to TRBD2 covers 7 bases. With V trimmed by 7 bases and J by 4 bases, 12 bases remained unmatched. This CDR3 has 16 residues. Germline V gene data show CDR1 as LNHDA and CDR2 as SQIVND (reference sequence). The chain's CDR3 is CASTLGLIPPTGELFF. The CDR3 DNA is TGTGCCAGTACCTTGGGACTAATACCCCCCACCGGGGAGCTGTTTTTT.

CDR3 bases: TGTGCCAGCAGTTACTCCCGGGGACAGAATCAGCCCCAGCATTTT. Translating it yields CASSYSRGQNQPQHF. V usage is TRBV6-5 and J usage is TRBJ1-5; TRBD1 agrees at 7 bases. CDR3 length: 15 residues. Germline V gene lookup returns CDR1 MNHEY and CDR2 SVGAGI. J gave up 4 bases and V 0 bases, and 3 bases lay outside the gene matches.

The rearrangement joins TRBV9 to TRBJ1-1; D is possibly TRBD1 (6 bases). The CDR3 covers 14 residues. In germline, CDR1 is SGDLS, CDR2 YYNGEE. Trimming removed 0 bases from V and 7 bases from J, with 13 bases in between. DNA for the CDR3: TGTGCCAGCAGCGTAGCCGTGGACAGCTTTGAAGCTTTCTTT. Protein product: CASSVAVDSFEAFF.

The chain couples TRBV11-3 to TRBJ2-7; TRBD1 is a possible D gene (6 bases). Trimming took off 0 bases at V and 3 bases at J, with 12 bases between the two ends. Germline lookup yields CDR1 SGHNT and CDR2 YENEEA. The CDR3 runs to 15 residues. The CDR3 DNA reads TGTGCCAGCAGCTTAGATCAGGGGAAGGGCTACGAGCAGTACTTC. It translates to CASSLDQGKGYEQYF.

The J gene is TRBJ1-1, the V gene TRBV15; no reliable D call. Germline CDR1 LNHNV, CDR2 YYDKDF (reference sequence). V was shortened by 2 bases and J by 1 base, with 5 bases between the two germline ends. CDR3 length: 13 amino acids. The CDR3 here is CATSRNSNTEAFF. CDR3 coding DNA: TGTGCCACCAGCAGAAACTCGAACACTGAAGCTTTCTTT.

V and J are TRBV9 and TRBJ1-1; 9 nucleotides agree with TRBD1. Germline assignment: CDR1 SGDLS and CDR2 YYNGEE. There are 16 residues in the CDR3. V lost 1 base, J lost 5 bases, and 9 bases stayed unmatched. The CDR3 sequence is CASSVSLQGAATEAFF. The CDR3 DNA follows: TGTGCCAGCAGCGTATCCCTACAGGGGGCGGCTACTGAAGCTTTCTTT.

V usage is TRBV18 and J usage is TRBJ2-3; D remains ambiguous. CDR1 KGHSH and CDR2 LQKENI come from the germline V gene. Between the trimmed V and J ends, which lost 2 bases and 4 bases, there was a span of 10 bases. The CDR3 runs 14 residues. DNA of the CDR3: TGTGCCAGCTCACCAACCGGCGGAGCAGATACGCAGTATTTT. It yields the protein CASSPTGGADTQYF.

Notes on this clone: Other DNA sequences within the sample encode an identical CDR3. V gene TRBV18 combines with J gene TRBJ2-2; D gene ambiguous. Trimming removed 3 bases from V and 5 bases from J, with 10 bases in between. The CDR3 has 14 amino acids. The germline V gene encodes CDR1 KGHSH and CDR2 LQKENI. The CDR3 nucleotides are TGTGCCAGCTCACCTAACAGTGGAACCGGGGAGCTGTTTTTT. Translating gives CASSPNSGTGELFF.

The chain couples TRBV3-1 (or the pseudogene TRBV3-2) to TRBJ2-7; D may be TRBD2 (6 bases). Trimming removed 1 base at V and 0 bases at J, with 7 bases between. Germline V lookup: CDR1 LGHDT, CDR2 YNNKEL (reference sequence). This CDR3 contains 14 residues. The CDR3 bases are TGTGCCAGCAGCCAAGGGACTACCTCCTACGAGCAGTACTTC. This translates into CASSQGTTSYEQYF.

V gene TRBV18 combines with J gene TRBJ1-4; tentatively, D is TRBD1 (6 bases). The germline V gene has CDR1 KGHSH and CDR2 LQKENI. V was shortened by 3 bases and J by 3 bases, with 17 bases between the two germline ends. The CDR3 has 17 residues. Here the CDR3 reads CASSPQQGSMANEKLFF. Here the CDR3 DNA reads TGTGCCAGCTCACCCCAACAGGGTTCTATGGCTAATGAAAAACTGTTTTTT.

The chain recombines TRBV28 with TRBJ2-7; TRBD2 agrees at 10 bases. V lost 6 bases and J lost 0; bases outside the gene matches: 8. The germline CDR1 and CDR2 sequences are MDHEN and SYDVKM. This CDR3 has 16 amino acids. DNA of the CDR3: TGTGCCAGCAGCAAATTAGGACTAGCGGCCTCCTACGAGCAGTACTTC. Residues: CASSKLGLAASYEQYF.

This chain joins TRBV5-4 and TRBJ1-6; 7 positions agree with TRBD1. The CDR3 runs 15 residues. In germline, CDR1 is SGHNT, CDR2 YYREEE (reference sequence). V lost 4 bases and J lost 10; bases outside the gene matches: 11. For the CDR3, the DNA is TGTGCCAGCAGCCCGGGACAGTCAACTGCATCACCCCTCCACTTT. It yields the protein CASSPGQSTASPLHF.

This chain uses TRBV7-9 with TRBJ2-7; D not certain. The CDR3 extends over 11 amino acids. Trimming stripped 5 bases from V and 3 bases from J, with 5 bases between. Germline CDR1 SEHNR, CDR2 FQNEAQ (reference sequence). Here the CDR3 DNA reads TGTGCCAGCAGCATAAACTACGAGCAGTACTTC. It encodes CASSINYEQYF.

The chain uses TRBV4-2 and TRBJ2-6; D is possibly TRBD2 (6 bases). Germline values: CDR1 LGHNA, CDR2 YNFKEQ. The V gene lost 0 bases and the J gene lost 0 bases, with 6 bases spanning the gap. The CDR3 is made up of 16 amino acids. The CDR3, as DNA: TGTGCCAGCAGCCAAGACGGGAGCTCTGGGGCCAACGTCCTGACTTTC. This codes for CASSQDGSSGANVLTF.

The V and J genes are TRBV10-3 and TRBJ1-1; no clear D. This CDR3 is 15 amino acids long. The ends were cut back, 7 bases at V and 1 base at J, with 16 bases in the middle. Germline V gene data show CDR1 as ENHRY and CDR2 as SYGVKD. CDR3 DNA sequence: TGTGCCATCACCTCCCGAAGAGGAGGGAACACTGAAGCTTTCTTT. As protein: CAITSRRGGNTEAFF.

This clone was counted between two and nine times. The chain combines TRBV13 with TRBJ1-4; maybe TRBD1 (5 bases). This CDR3 is built from 15 residues. Germline V gene lookup returns CDR1 PRHDT and CDR2 FYEKMQ (reference sequence). With 5 bases removed from V and 4 bases from J, the gap between germline ends came to 14 bases. In DNA form, the CDR3 reads TGTGCCAGCAGCCTTGCAGGGATCCTTAATGAAAAACTGTTTTTT. This encodes CASSLAGILNEKLFF.

This clone has more than one count but fewer than ten. The rearrangement uses TRBV3-1 (or the pseudogene TRBV3-2) and TRBJ1-6; D not resolved. Germline-derived CDR1 and CDR2 are LGHDT and YNNKEL (reference sequence). This CDR3 contains 13 residues. The V and J ends lost 1 base and 16 bases respectively, with 14 bases between them. CDR3 DNA: TGTGCCAGCAGCCAAGGCAGTAAGCGATCACTCCACTTT. This encodes CASSQGSKRSLHF.

The V and J genes are TRBV6-5 and TRBJ2-2, with D unresolved. This CDR3 has 14 amino acids. The ends were cut back, 1 base at V and 2 bases at J, with 5 bases in the middle. Germline V CDR1 and CDR2: MNHEY, SVGAGI. In DNA form, the CDR3 reads TGTGCCAGCAGTTACTACTCTAACACCGGGGAGCTGTTTTTT. As protein: CASSYYSNTGELFF.

This chain connects TRBV5-1 to TRBJ2-7; D not certain. This CDR3 is built from 13 residues. Germline assignment: CDR1 SGHRS and CDR2 YFSETQ. V was clipped by 5 bases and J by 2 bases, with 11 bases between them. CDR3 residues: CASRTDSAYEQYF. The CDR3 bases are TGCGCCAGCAGAACCGACTCGGCCTACGAGCAGTACTTC.

The genes are TRBV7-9 and TRBJ1-4, with D maybe TRBD1 (5 bases). V was cut by 1 base and J by 6 bases, with 12 bases left in between. The CDR3 runs to 15 residues. Per the germline V gene, CDR1 is SEHNR and CDR2 is FQNEAQ (reference sequence). The CDR3, as DNA: TGTGCCAGCAGCTTAGATCTGGGCAGGGATGAAAAACTGTTTTTT. It encodes CASSLDLGRDEKLFF. Together with reference TRBV7-9 and TRBJ1-4, the CDR3 gives the full variable domain: DTGVSQNPRHKITKRGQNVTFRCDPISEHNRLYWYRQTLGQGPEFLTYFQNEAQLEKSRLLSDRFSAERPKGSFSTLEIQRTEQGDSAMYLCASSLDLGRDEKLFFGSGTQLSVL.

V usage is TRBV19 and J usage is TRBJ2-1; TRBD2 matches at 7 bases. V dropped 7 bases and J dropped 9; count of bases not matched to a gene: 12. Germline values: CDR1 LNHDA, CDR2 SQIVND (reference sequence). This CDR3 is 14 amino acids long. DNA of the CDR3: TGTGCCAGTAAGCAGGTAGCGGGCCCCACTGAGCAGTTCTTC. It codes for CASKQVAGPTEQFF.

The chain couples TRBV29-1 to TRBJ2-3; D not resolved. V lost 3 bases and J 2 bases, leaving 9 bases between the germline ends. CDR1 and CDR2 from the germline V gene are SQVTM and ANQGSEA. The CDR3 sequence is 13 residues long. As DNA, the CDR3 is TGCAGCGTTGATTTGACACTCACAGATACGCAGTATTTT. It encodes CSVDLTLTDTQYF.

The chain is built from TRBV7-2 and TRBJ2-2; TRBD2 is a possible D gene (5 bases). V lost 1 base, J lost 5 bases, and 8 bases lay in between. The CDR3 contains 14 residues. CDR1 is SGHTA, CDR2 FQGNSA, per germline. The CDR3 region has the DNA TGTGCCAGCAGCTTAGATCGCGGGACCGGGGAGCTGTTTTTT. Amino acids: CASSLDRGTGELFF.